The text below deals with one T cell receptor beta chain. Its target is not known. This sample was included in a study of T cell repertoires in cytomegalovirus infection. About the study: Indications of both CMV infection and matching HLA type were provided by public TCR beta signatures.

TCRdb re-derived calls from the reads in MiXCR, one entry per CDR3 protein. The sample contains roughly 570,000 distinct CDR3 sequences, about 40% of which appear only once. Trimming left V 3 bases short and J 6 bases short, with 13 bases between. The CDR3 is 14 amino acids. Germline V lookup: CDR1 LNHDA, CDR2 SQIVND (reference sequence). Findings and limits, study-wide: CMV-specific TCR beta clonotypes restricted by HLA-C were the ones dominating the ex vivo response. Carriage of CMV together with the relevant HLA was identifiable through cumulative public TCR beta family frequency.

Sequencing used cultured PBMCs, obtained from culture after CMV antigen stimulation. The sequence was collected from a human donor in good health (CMV status not recorded). Some clones in this sample may be carry-over from other donors' samples. This rearrangement joins TRBV19 to TRBJ2-3; a possible D gene is TRBD2 (6 bases). CDR3 region: CASSISSRGDTQYF. The CDR3 DNA sequence: TGTGCCAGTAGTATCAGTTCCCGGGGGGATACGCAGTATTTT.